This T cell receptor beta chain comes out of a study of shared clonotypes between healthy human individuals. Background on the study: Used for every donor were three CD4 naive, three CD4 memory, two CD8 naive and one CD8 memory plate. Findings of the study overall: Donor clonotype sharing was expected to depend on sequencing depth.

Naive CD8 populations comprised CD45RO-negative cells positively selected for CCR7, excluding terminally differentiated effector memory CD45RA+ cells. Researchers divided each subset's genomic DNA evenly across several immunoSEQ plates. Only in-frame clones appear in the TCRdb table, and some are missing; sequencing was by immunoSEQ multiplex PCR. Altogether more than 2 million clones are present, about 95% being singletons, with the ten largest covering more than 0.95%. V shed 10 bases, J shed 3 bases, and the junction held 10 bases outside the gene matches. CDR1 and CDR2 (germline): ENHRY, SYGVKD. CDR3 length: 15 residues. As concerns this clone: Its antigen is undetermined.

The sample consisted of naive CD8+ T cells sorted from blood. V and J are TRBV10-3 and TRBJ2-3; 10 bases fit TRBD2. This TCR was sampled from a man aged 18 to 35 in good health. Written as DNA, the CDR3 is TGTGCCACCCAAAGAGCGGGGGGGGTTACAGATACGCAGTATTTT. Translated, it gives CATQRAGGVTDTQYF.